This T cell receptor (beta chain) was retrieved from a study of shared clonotypes between healthy human individuals. Recent acute infections and vaccinations were absent in the healthy HIV-negative adult donors. CDR1 is LGHNT and CDR2 is FRNRAP in the germline V gene. The CDR3 consists of 15 residues. J was trimmed by 2 bases and V by 5 bases; bases with no gene match: 6. For each subset, genomic DNA was distributed in equal portions over several immunoSEQ plates. In the original workflow: Junction-only immunoSEQ sequences carried no quality scores, so filtering differed. Data came from immunoSEQ multiplex PCR; TCRdb stores just in-frame clones and leaves some out. D and trimming come from the DNA, and the V and J calls and clone size come from that table. The sample shows about 100,000 clones, over 40% of them seen only once.

Sequenced: PBMCs. This chain connects TRBV12-5 to TRBJ1-1; 9 nucleotides align to TRBD1. This receptor was identified in a woman aged 40 to 49 in good health. Some clones in this sample may be carry-over from other donors' samples. CDR3 loop: CASGPGTGINTEAFF. Written as DNA, the CDR3 is TGTGCTAGTGGTCCGGGGACAGGGATAAACACTGAAGCTTTCTTT.